Each of the 21 T cell receptor beta chains below was sequenced from the same sample in a study of regulatory T cells in long-lasting Graves disease (dated by TCRdb to the early 2020s). Library preparation was by multiplex PCR. Sequencing was performed on an Illumina HiSeq 4000. CDR3 regions were amplified by Arm-PCR with iRepertoire HTBI primers to construct TCR beta libraries. The public reads were reprocessed in TCRdb via fastp at Q25 and MiXCR, keeping in-frame beta chains. Every CDR3 protein is listed once, alongside the most common genes and DNA of its rows. Within this sample are around 250,000 distinct CDR3 sequences, with around 17% of them counted one time only. The ten largest account for roughly a fifth of the sample. The time point label of this sample denotes: newly diagnosed GD, antithyroid drugs for less than 3 months. For both TCR sequencing and RNA sequencing, RNA was extracted from PBMCs in TRIzol.

Sequenced here: peripheral blood mononuclear cells (PBMCs), sampled at new diagnosis, from a patient treated with antithyroid drugs. The receptors originated from a female donor with Graves disease.

This clonotype was recorded many times. One junction end does not reproduce the germline sequence, and a read error may be involved. J is TRBJ2-1 and V is TRBV6-1; a possible D gene is TRBD2 (6 bases). CDR1 and CDR2 (germline): MNHNS, SASEGT. CDR3 length: 15 residues. The CDR3 bases are TGCGCCAGCAGTGATGGAGGGAGCTCCTACAATGAGCAGTTCTTC. Amino acids: CASSDGGSSYNEQFF.

This clonotype was picked up many times. V is TRBV27 and J is TRBJ1-5, with D unresolved. CDR3 length equals 15 residues. The ends were cut back, 8 bases at V and 0 bases at J, with 14 bases in the middle. Germline lookup yields CDR1 MNHEY and CDR2 SMNVEV (reference sequence). The CDR3 reads CASPSGRYSNQPQHF. The DNA of the CDR3 is TGTGCCAGCCCGAGCGGACGGTATAGCAATCAGCCCCAGCATTTT.

Turning to this clonotype: A far more abundant clone sits one base away, making this likely a read error. The chain combines TRBV28 with TRBJ1-1; D call uncertain. The CDR3 is made up of 14 amino acids. CDR1 is MDHEN, CDR2 SYDVKM, per germline. V shed 5 bases and J shed 5 bases, with 15 bases lying between them. The CDR3 here is CASSESDSGTEAFF. CDR3 nucleotides: TGTGCCAGCAGTGAGTCGGACTCCGGGACTGAAGCTTTCTTT.

Many counts were recorded for this clonotype. This chain uses TRBV12-3 or TRBV12-4 with TRBJ1-1; TRBD1 matches 8 bases. Trimming removed 6 bases from V and 7 bases from J; junction bases left unmatched: 7. This CDR3 comprises 13 residues. CDR3 protein: CASSLTGASEAFF. DNA of the CDR3: TGTGCCAGCAGCCTGACAGGGGCGAGTGAAGCTTTCTTT.

This clonotype occurred many times. V usage is TRBV7-8 and J usage is TRBJ2-5; D is uncertain. CDR1 is SGHVS, CDR2 FQNEAQ, per germline. The CDR3 loop spans 12 amino acids. V was trimmed by 4 bases and J by 8 bases, leaving 11 bases between them. The DNA of the CDR3 is TGTGCCAGCAGCTCGGCCCTGTTAACCCAGTACTTC. Amino acid sequence: CASSSALLTQYF.

The genes are TRBV20-1 and TRBJ1-1, with 8 bases that match TRBD1. The CDR3 spans 13 residues. Germline V gene data show CDR1 as DFQATT and CDR2 as SNEGSKA (reference sequence). V dropped 6 bases and J dropped 6; count of bases not matched to a gene: 9. Here the CDR3 DNA reads TGCAGTGCCGGACAGGTGACAGGGGCTGAAGCTTTCTTT. Its translation is CSAGQVTGAEAFF.

This clonotype has ten or more counts. J is TRBJ1-2 and V is TRBV7-9, with D tentatively TRBD1 (6 bases). V gave up 5 bases and J gave up 0 bases, with 16 bases separating them. In germline, CDR1 is SEHNR, CDR2 FQNEAQ (reference sequence). This CDR3 has 16 residues. CDR3 sequence: CASSRRGRTTNYGYTF. In nucleotides, the CDR3 is TGTGCCAGCAGCCGGCGGGGGCGGACAACTAACTATGGCTACACCTTC.

V is TRBV28 and J is TRBJ1-5, with a tentative D call TRBD1 (5 bases). V was trimmed by 5 bases and J by 3 bases, leaving 17 bases between them. Germline-derived CDR1 and CDR2 are MDHEN and SYDVKM. The CDR3 length is 16 residues. CDR3 coding DNA: TGTGCCAGCAGTCCGGTCCAGGGACGGATCAATCAGCCCCAGCATTTT. Translation: CASSPVQGRINQPQHF.

This clonotype was counted at least ten times. The chain couples TRBV7-2 to TRBJ2-1; 8 nucleotides line up with TRBD2. With 7 bases clipped from V and 3 bases from J, the junction kept 11 bases outside the gene matches. There are 16 residues in the CDR3. Germline values: CDR1 SGHTA, CDR2 FQGNSA. The CDR3 DNA is TGTGCCAGCAACCCACCCGGGACTAGTGACTACAATGAGCAGTTCTTC. Its translation: CASNPPGTSDYNEQFF.

This clonotype was seen ten or more times. The chain employs TRBV6-2 or TRBV6-3 and TRBJ2-7; 7 nucleotides agree with TRBD2. CDR1 MNHEY and CDR2 SVGEGT come from the germline V gene. The CDR3 extends over 14 amino acids. Trimming at V came to 5 bases and at J to 3 bases, leaving 7 bases not matched to a gene. CDR3 DNA: TGTGCCAGCAGTAAGAGGCCTAGCGGCTACGAGCAGTACTTC. Protein sequence: CASSKRPSGYEQYF.

The table lists this clonotype with many counts. The chain uses TRBV6-2 or TRBV6-3 and TRBJ2-1; 7 nucleotides line up with TRBD2. Germline lookup yields CDR1 MNHEY and CDR2 SVGEGT. With V trimmed by 6 bases and J by 6 bases, 14 bases remained unmatched. The CDR3 runs 16 residues. The CDR3 coding sequence is TGTGCCAGCAGCGATTTGGAAGGACTAGTGTTCAATGAGCAGTTCTTC. Encoded protein: CASSDLEGLVFNEQFF.

At least ten counts were recorded for this clonotype. The V call is TRBV2, the J call TRBJ2-5, with 9 bases identical to TRBD1. This CDR3 spans 14 amino acids. The J segment lost 6 bases and the V segment lost 4 bases, leaving 6 bases of the junction unmatched. Germline assignment: CDR1 SNHLY and CDR2 FYNNEI. The CDR3, as DNA: TGTGCCAGCAGTGCCCGGGACAGGGAGAAGACCCAGTACTTC. Protein sequence: CASSARDREKTQYF.

This clonotype was observed many times. The DNA for the CDR3 is TGCAGCGTAACCTCGCTCCTAGGGGACACTGAAGCTTTCTTT. This sequence encodes CSVTSLLGDTEAFF. The chain links TRBV29-1 to TRBJ1-1, with TRBD1 as a possible D gene (5 bases). This CDR3 has 14 amino acids. Deletions cut 6 bases from V and 3 bases from J, with 17 bases between. Germline CDR1 reads SQVTM; CDR2 reads ANQGSEA. Complete variable domain (other parts from reference TRBV29-1 and TRBJ1-1): SAVISQKPSRDICQRGTSLTIQCQVDSQVTMMFWYRQQPGQSLTLIATANQGSEATYESGFVIDKFPISRPNLTFSTLTVSNMSPEDSSIYLCSVTSLLGDTEAFFGQGTRLTVV.

This clonotype was counted ten times or more. V usage is TRBV19 and J usage is TRBJ2-7; D may correspond to TRBD1 or TRBD2 (5 bases each). CDR1 is LNHDA, CDR2 SQIVND, per germline (reference sequence). This CDR3 is 15 amino acids long. V shed 7 bases and J shed 2 bases, with 18 bases lying between them. In nucleotides, the CDR3 is TGTGCCAGTACCCCCGGGGCGGATTCCACCTACGAGCAGTACTTC. It specifies CASTPGADSTYEQYF.

The gene calls are TRBV20-1 and TRBJ2-7; tentatively, D is TRBD1 (6 bases). The CDR3 has 14 amino acids. V was pared by 0 bases and J by 5 bases, with 14 bases between. Germline CDR1 DFQATT, CDR2 SNEGSKA (reference sequence). The CDR3 coding sequence is TGCAGTGCTAGAGATCCACAGGGTTCCCACGAGCAGTACTTC. Its protein is CSARDPQGSHEQYF.

Points on this clonotype: Only one base separates this from a far larger clonotype, so it likely reflects a read error. V usage is TRBV12-3 or TRBV12-4 and J usage is TRBJ2-3; 11 bases fit TRBD2. CDR3 length equals 16 residues. DNA of the CDR3: TGTGCCAGCAGTTTAGCCACTAGCGGGAGTACAGATACGCAGTGTTTT. As protein: CASSLATSGSTDTQCF.

Many counts were recorded for this clonotype. The chain is built from TRBV10-2 and TRBJ2-2; TRBD2 matches at 7 bases. After removal of 1 base from V and 1 base from J, the junction contained 3 bases not matched to a gene. CDR3 length: 16 residues. Germline values: CDR1 WSHSY, CDR2 SAAADI. The CDR3 sequence is CASSEWGGKNTGELFF. For the CDR3, the DNA is TGCGCCAGCAGTGAGTGGGGGGGAAAGAACACCGGGGAGCTGTTTTTT.

In this sample, this clonotype turned up many times. This chain uses TRBV2 with TRBJ2-5; 7 bases fit TRBD2. The CDR3 extends over 12 amino acids. The ends lost 8 bases at V and 5 bases at J; junction bases unmatched: 5. CDR1 SNHLY and CDR2 FYNNEI come from the germline V gene. The CDR3 nucleotides are TGTGCCAGCTCTGGACTAGTGGAGACCCAGTACTTC. Protein sequence: CASSGLVETQYF.

This clonotype was detected only once. The chain combines TRBV12-5 with TRBJ2-7, with no clear D. This CDR3 region has 13 residues. V gave up 7 bases and J gave up 3 bases, with 13 bases separating them. Germline-derived CDR1 and CDR2 are LGHNT and FRNRAP. CDR3 protein: CASALPPIYEQYF. The CDR3 DNA reads as TGTGCTAGTGCCCTGCCCCCAATCTACGAGCAGTACTTC.

This clonotype was recorded at least ten times. This chain joins TRBV6-1 and TRBJ1-4; 8 bases align to TRBD1. From germline, CDR1 is MNHNS and CDR2 SASEGT. CDR3 length equals 17 residues. V gave up 6 bases and J gave up 0 bases; unmatched junction bases: 9. Here the CDR3 DNA reads TGTGCCAGCAGAGTCGGACAGGGAAAGACAACTAATGAAAAACTGTTTTTT. Protein sequence: CASRVGQGKTTNEKLFF.

This clonotype showed up just once. The rearrangement links TRBV12-3 or TRBV12-4 to TRBJ1-5; possible D gene TRBD1, 5 bases. The CDR3 loop spans 13 amino acids. The V end was cut by 6 bases, the J end by 4 bases, with 10 bases between. The DNA of the CDR3 is TGTGCCAGCAGGGATACAGGAAATCAGCCCCAGCATTTT. The encoded protein is CASRDTGNQPQHF.